Below are 10 T cell receptor beta chains sequenced from a single sample in a study of blood T cells in healthy people across ages (dated by TCRdb to about 2015). Preparation of the library involved 5' RACE. TCRdb lists the instrument as Illumina HiSeq 2500. The second PCR ran for roughly 7 to 11 cycles and used a J-beta primer mix along with a sample-barcoded 5' primer. The public sequencing data were trimmed at Q25 with fastp and processed into clonotypes with MiXCR by TCRdb, which kept only in-frame beta chains. Each entry is one CDR3 protein sequence, shown with its most common DNA and genes. The sample profile shows 1.5 million to 2 million distinct CDR3 sequences; about 28% of them were found once. The ten largest clones add up to less than 9.5% of the sample. Sequencing was performed on blood. Every receptor here comes from a woman younger than 45 in good health.

This clonotype is a singleton in its sample. The chain has TRBV14 and TRBJ2-1; no reliable D call. Trimming shortened V by 0 bases and J by 7 bases, and 7 bases separated the two germline ends. CDR3 size: 13 residues. From germline, CDR1 is SGHDN and CDR2 FVKESK. The CDR3, as DNA: TGTGCCAGCAGCCAAGATAACGGAAATGAGCAGTTCTTC. Translating gives CASSQDNGNEQFF. Drawing the rest from reference TRBV14 and TRBJ2-1, the complete variable domain is EAGVTQFPSHSVIEKGQTVTLRCDPISGHDNLYWYRRVMGKEIKFLLHFVKESKQDESGMPNNRFLAERTGGTYSTLKVQPAELEDSGVYFCASSQDNGNEQFFGPGTRLTVL.

The chain combines TRBV20-1 with TRBJ2-5; either TRBD1 or TRBD2 may fit D (5 bases each). CDR3 length: 14 residues. V dropped 1 base and J dropped 4 bases, with 13 bases sitting between them. Germline V CDR1 and CDR2: DFQATT, SNEGSKA (reference sequence). CDR3 in amino acids: CSARGLAGTETQYF. The CDR3 nucleotides read TGCAGTGCTAGAGGTCTGGCAGGGACAGAGACCCAGTACTTC.

The rearrangement links TRBV20-1 to TRBJ2-1; D is perhaps TRBD2 (5 bases). CDR3 length equals 15 residues. Looked up from germline, CDR1 is DFQATT and CDR2 is SNEGSKA (reference sequence). With 4 bases removed from V and 5 bases from J, the gap between germline ends came to 18 bases. DNA of the CDR3: TGCAGTGCTAAGAGGACTGGCGGCACTAACAATGAGCAGTTCTTC. Translated: CSAKRTGGTNNEQFF.

This rearrangement joins TRBV7-9 to TRBJ1-5, with a possible D match to TRBD1 (6 bases). CDR1 and CDR2 (germline): SEHNR, FQNEAQ (reference sequence). The CDR3 is 13 amino acids. V dropped 2 bases and J dropped 9 bases, with 11 bases sitting between them. CDR3 DNA sequence: TGTGCCAGCAGCTTACAGGGGCCCGGGCCCCAGCATTTT. As protein: CASSLQGPGPQHF.

The chain recombines TRBV30 with TRBJ2-1, with 10 bases identical to TRBD1. Germline CDR1 GTSNPN, CDR2 SVGIG (reference sequence). CDR3 length: 15 residues. Germline trimming cut 5 bases from V and 3 bases from J; bases unmatched to any gene: 7. CDR3 region: CAWDGGQGNYNEQFF. In DNA, the CDR3 is TGTGCCTGGGACGGGGGACAGGGGAACTACAATGAGCAGTTCTTC.

In this sample, this clonotype turned up many times. This chain joins TRBV29-1 and TRBJ1-2; D gene unclear. CDR3 size: 13 residues. Per the germline V gene, CDR1 is SQVTM and CDR2 is ANQGSEA. V dropped 7 bases and J dropped 0 bases, with 12 bases sitting between them. CDR3 nucleotides: TGCAGCGCGGAGGCGGGATCTAACTATGGCTACACCTTC. Its translation is CSAEAGSNYGYTF.

This clonotype was seen a few times. The chain uses TRBV12-3 or TRBV12-4 and TRBJ2-1; no definite D call. This CDR3 comprises 15 residues. Trimming removed 2 bases at V and 0 bases at J, with 8 bases between. The CDR3 bases are TGTGCCAGCAGTTTACGGTGGGTCTCCTACAATGAGCAGTTCTTC. It is translated as CASSLRWVSYNEQFF.

Only a few counts were recorded for this clonotype. The V gene is TRBV12-3 or TRBV12-4, the J gene TRBJ2-3; D is unresolved. The CDR3 contains 15 residues. Between the trimmed V and J ends, which lost 5 bases and 1 base, there was a span of 13 bases. The CDR3 here is CASSTTGWGTDTQYF. DNA for the CDR3: TGTGCCAGCAGTACCACCGGCTGGGGCACAGATACGCAGTATTTT.

The rearrangement joins TRBV4-2 to TRBJ2-3, with 9 nucleotides matching TRBD2. Germline CDR1 reads LGHNA; CDR2 reads YNFKEQ. Unmatched junction bases numbered 9, after V lost 6 bases and J lost 2 bases. CDR3 length: 16 residues. The CDR3: CASRPSASGDTDTQYF. The CDR3 bases are TGTGCCAGCAGACCCTCAGCTAGCGGGGACACAGATACGCAGTATTTT.

This chain connects TRBV27 to TRBJ1-2, with a possible D match to TRBD1 (5 bases). CDR3 length: 15 residues. CDR1 is MNHEY, CDR2 SMNVEV, per germline (reference sequence). V lost 4 bases and J 6 bases, leaving 18 bases between the germline ends. CDR3 protein: CASSSLALGQNGYTF. CDR3 coding DNA: TGTGCCAGCAGTTCCCTGGCCTTGGGGCAAAATGGCTACACCTTC.